This TCR beta chain was identified in a study of T cell repertoires in cytomegalovirus infection. The overall study: Public TCR beta signatures marked donors with CMV infection and the matching HLA. Study-wide findings and caveats: CMV carriers with the relevant HLA were identified by cumulative public TCR beta family frequency. HLA-C-restricted, CMV-specific TCR beta clonotypes were dominant ex vivo.

TCRdb used MiXCR to reprocess the reads, holding one entry per CDR3 protein. This table has about 740,000 distinct CDR3 sequences, 35% appearing once. This clonotype was picked up a small number of times. Its cognate antigen is unknown. The CDR3 consists of 13 residues. Trimming removed 1 base at V and 6 bases at J, with 10 bases between. The germline V gene encodes CDR1 SGHTA and CDR2 FQGNSA. The sequence was collected from a human donor in good health (CMV status not recorded). Some clones in this sample may be carry-over from other donors' samples. Sequenced material: PBMCs. The V and J genes are TRBV7-2 and TRBJ2-7; D is unclear. The CDR3 region has the DNA TGTGCCAGCAGCTTAGTGCTGCGCTCCGAGCAGTACTTC. Protein sequence: CASSLVLRSEQYF.